Listed below are T cell receptor beta chains from one sample, sequenced in a study of beta chain features in type 1 diabetes. Only in-frame clones appear in the TCRdb table, and some are missing; sequencing was by immunoSEQ multiplex PCR. The data contain roughly 350,000 clones, over 9% of them singletons. Input material: central memory CD4+ T cells from blood. These receptor sequences come from a man aged 30 to 39 with type 1 diabetes. Both conserved end residues are trimmed from each CDR3. D genes are given only for firm matches.

cdr3_length v_call d_call cdr3_aa
15 TRBV28 TRBD1 ASSLLLRRGRNTEAF
13 TRBV28 TRBD1 ASRELRDSYNEQF
13 TRBV28 TRBD2 ASSSSGSGYNEQF
11 TRBV27 . ASSLVANYGYT
9 TRBV5-4 . ASSGYETQY
13 TRBV6-1 TRBD2 ASSALAGVDGEQF
12 TRBV29-1 TRBD2 SVISGGPGDTQY
13 TRBV7-2 TRBD2 ASSRIAGGPVTQY
11 TRBV11-3 . ASSFKTRSEQF
12 TRBV5-1 . ASAEDRVAGEQY
10 TRBV6-5 . ASSYSRYEQY
14 TRBV19 TRBD1 ASSKGQFSGANVLT
11 TRBV6-5 . ASSYVREDTQY
13 TRBV19 . ASSWSRSSGNTIY
12 TRBV28 . ASSLSSEGGVQY
10 TRBV5-6 . ASSHRGNEQF
12 TRBV28 . ASSLFGRGRKAF
11 TRBV5-1 . ASSLGSDNEQF
14 TRBV7-9 TRBD2 ASSLAWGREANEQF
12 TRBV15 . ATSRTDNTGELF
14 TRBV6-5 . ASSYSRQRINNEQF
12 TRBV5-1 . ASSLVSENYGYT
9 TRBV6-6 . AIKGTHEQY
15 TRBV4-3 . ASSQDGRGGSNQPQH
13 TRBV19 . ASSIGSTSTGELF
12 TRBV2 . ASSGSFKNQPQH
14 TRBV28 TRBD1 ASRYSTGYSNQPQH
13 TRBV6-6 . ASIVNHLSTDTQY
12 TRBV27 TRBD2 ASREGYSRETQY
15 TRBV27 TRBD1 ASSLSYSQGASGGYT
12 TRBV5-6 . ASSLVTGAYEQY
13 TRBV11-2 . ASSQNRNMNTEAF
13 TRBV9 . ASSVERGPPGEQY
11 TRBV27 . ASSLGYYNEQF
11 TRBV10-3 . ASSSREDQPQH
11 TRBV7-9 . ASSFWSQETQY
15 TRBV19 TRBD1 ASRADRGLSSNQPQH
10 TRBV5-1 . ASSLVDGELF
9 TRBV30 . AWSSSYEQY
15 TRBV7-2 . ASSLGWVGTLAGPQH
11 TRBV28 TRBD1 ASRPDRVYEQY
14 TRBV6-1 . ASSELGGPSYNEQF
14 TRBV19 TRBD1 ASTDYRGKSNQPQH
11 TRBV2 . ASGGQTLETQY
13 TRBV29-1 TRBD1 SAADRGLGDTEAF
12 TRBV5-1 TRBD1 ASSPGGNQETQY
12 TRBV10-3 . ATAYEGVGGTQY
11 TRBV28 TRBD1 ASADRGYQPQH
13 TRBV5-4 TRBD2 ASSLAGGRTDTQY
13 TRBV6-5 . ASSYQPGGADTQY
15 TRBV30 TRBD1 AWREGTGGASNQPQH
15 TRBV5-4 . ASSQDSAGSLYNEQF
12 TRBV5-1 . ASSLVGRPGAQH
14 TRBV30 TRBD2 AWSVGSGRTYNEQF